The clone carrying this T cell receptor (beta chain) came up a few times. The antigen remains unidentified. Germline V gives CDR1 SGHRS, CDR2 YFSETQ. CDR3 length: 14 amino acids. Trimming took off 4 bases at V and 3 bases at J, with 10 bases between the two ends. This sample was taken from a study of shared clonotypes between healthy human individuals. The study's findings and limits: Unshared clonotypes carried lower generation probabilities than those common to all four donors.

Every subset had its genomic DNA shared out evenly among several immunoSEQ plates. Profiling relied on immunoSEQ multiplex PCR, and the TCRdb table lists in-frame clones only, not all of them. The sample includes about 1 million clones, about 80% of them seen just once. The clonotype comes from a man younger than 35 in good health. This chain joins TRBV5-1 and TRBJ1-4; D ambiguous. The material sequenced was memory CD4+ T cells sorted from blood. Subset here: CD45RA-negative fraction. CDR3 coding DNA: TGCGCCAGCAGCCTTCAAGGGCCTAATGAAAAACTGTTTTTT. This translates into CASSLQGPNEKLFF.